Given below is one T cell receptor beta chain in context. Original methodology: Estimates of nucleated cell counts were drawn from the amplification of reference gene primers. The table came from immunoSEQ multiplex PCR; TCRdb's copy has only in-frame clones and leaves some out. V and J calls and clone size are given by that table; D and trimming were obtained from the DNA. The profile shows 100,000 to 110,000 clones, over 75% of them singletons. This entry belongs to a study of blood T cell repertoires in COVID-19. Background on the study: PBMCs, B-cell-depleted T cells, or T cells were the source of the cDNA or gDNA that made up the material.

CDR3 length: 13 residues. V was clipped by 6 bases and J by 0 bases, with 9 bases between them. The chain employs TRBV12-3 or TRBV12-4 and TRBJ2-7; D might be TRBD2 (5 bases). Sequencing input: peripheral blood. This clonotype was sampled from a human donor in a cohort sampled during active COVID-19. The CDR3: CASSKTNSYEQYF. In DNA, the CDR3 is TGTGCCAGCAGCAAGACTAACTCCTACGAGCAGTACTTC.